The rows below give T cell receptor beta chains drawn from one sample of a study of blood T cell repertoires in COVID-19. Generated by immunoSEQ multiplex PCR, the TCRdb table keeps only in-frame clones and is missing some. Here the sample spans roughly 80,000 clones, around nine tenths being singletons. Sequencing was done on a sample of peripheral blood. These receptors all come from a woman aged 80 or over with active or convalescent COVID-19. Both conserved end residues are part of each CDR3. A D gene is named only where the DNA matches it firmly. Only some rows state a clone size, as once, few, many or a class for expanded clones.

d_gene	v_gene	j_gene	abundance	CDR3aa	CDR3nt
.	TRBV7-8	TRBJ2-3	.	CASSLSTSLYF	TGTGCCAGCAGCCTCTCAACTAGCCTGTATTTT
.	TRBV21-1	TRBJ1-1	.	CASSKVDRNTEAFF	TGTGCCAGCAGCAAAGTGGACAGAAACACTGAAGCTTTCTTT
.	TRBV30	TRBJ1-3	.	CATSRAPAGNTIYF	TGTGCTACAAGCAGGGCTCCAGCGGGAAACACCATATATTTT
.	TRBV11-2	TRBJ2-1	.	CASSLEGRAASYNEQFF	TGTGCCAGCAGCTTAGAGGGTCGAGCGGCCTCCTACAATGAGCAGTTCTTC
.	TRBV14	TRBJ2-3	.	CASSQDRLPQYF	TGTGCCAGCAGCCAAGATCGGTTGCCGCAGTATTTT
.	TRBV6-1	TRBJ2-3	.	CASSEPGPSTDTQYF	TGTGCCAGCAGTGAACCAGGGCCGAGCACAGATACGCAGTATTTT
.	TRBV19	TRBJ1-5	.	CASTSKEQPQHF	TGTGCCAGCACCTCAAAGGAGCAGCCCCAGCATTTT
TRBD1	TRBV13	TRBJ2-6	.	CASSLGDRGSGANVLTF	TGTGCCAGCAGCTTAGGGGACAGGGGCTCTGGGGCCAACGTCCTGACTTTC
.	TRBV7-8	TRBJ2-1	.	CASSPQGGNEQFF	TGTGCCAGCAGCCCACAGGGGGGGAATGAGCAGTTCTTC
TRBD2	TRBV7-6	TRBJ2-5	.	CASSMSGGGKETQYF	TGTGCCAGCAGCATGAGCGGGGGGGGAAAAGAGACCCAGTACTTC
.	TRBV19	TRBJ1-2	medium-sized	CASSMGTHGYTF	TGTGCCAGTAGTATGGGGACACATGGCTACACCTTC
TRBD1	TRBV5-6	TRBJ1-2	.	CASSPGQPYGYTF	TGTGCCAGCAGCCCGGGACAGCCCTATGGCTACACCTTC
.	TRBV6-6	TRBJ2-5	.	CASSYSYWSPEETQYF	TGTGCCAGCAGTTACTCGTATTGGTCGCCTGAGGAGACCCAGTACTTC
.	TRBV10-3	TRBJ1-4	.	CAIRDTTKGEKLFF	TGTGCCATCAGGGACACCACGAAGGGGGAAAAACTGTTTTTT
.	TRBV10-3	TRBJ1-1	.	CAISERGQNTEAFF	TGTGCCATCAGCGAACGAGGCCAGAACACTGAAGCTTTCTTT
TRBD2	TRBV4-3	TRBJ2-3	.	CASSQVSSGNTDTQYF	TGCGCCAGCAGCCAAGTGTCCAGCGGGAACACAGATACGCAGTATTTT
TRBD2	TRBV3-1/TRBV3-2	TRBJ2-1	.	CASSQASGGGLSQFF	TGTGCCAGCAGCCAAGCGTCTGGCGGGGGTTTGTCGCAGTTCTTC
.	TRBV11-2	TRBJ1-1	.	CASSLAVRGSMNTEAFF	TGTGCCAGCAGCTTAGCGGTCCGGGGAAGCATGAACACTGAAGCTTTCTTT
.	TRBV29-1	TRBJ1-2	.	CSVEQGGYTF	TGCAGCGTTGAGCAGGGTGGCTACACCTTC
TRBD1	TRBV6-1	TRBJ2-5	.	CASSEGEGGFETQYF	TGTGCCAGCAGTGAAGGTGAAGGGGGCTTTGAGACCCAGTACTTC
.	TRBV28	TRBJ2-5	.	CASSTGSWGETQYF	TGTGCCAGCAGTACAGGGAGTTGGGGGGAGACCCAGTACTTC
TRBD2	TRBV7-8	TRBJ2-7	.	CASSTRTSGGHEQYF	TGTGCCAGCAGCACCCGGACTAGCGGGGGGCACGAGCAGTACTTC
.	TRBV18	TRBJ1-5	.	CASSPQGSGNQPQHF	TGTGCCAGCTCACCGCAGGGGAGTGGCAATCAGCCCCAGCATTTT
.	TRBV5-5	TRBJ2-7	.	CASSAGLYEQYF	TGTGCCAGCAGCGCCGGACTTTACGAGCAGTACTTC
TRBD2	TRBV5-6	TRBJ2-1	.	CASSLTSGGYNEQFF	TGTGCCAGCAGCTTGACTAGCGGGGGATACAATGAGCAGTTCTTC
TRBD1	TRBV30	TRBJ1-6	.	CAWSWSTGINSPLHF	TGTGCCTGGAGTTGGTCGACAGGGATAAATTCACCCCTCCACTTT
.	TRBV19	TRBJ1-1	.	CASSHLKTGVYTEAFF	TGTGCCAGTAGTCACCTTAAGACAGGAGTCTACACTGAAGCTTTCTTT
.	TRBV28	TRBJ1-1	.	CASSLRGKNTEAFF	TGTGCCAGCAGTTTACGGGGGAAGAACACTGAAGCTTTCTTT
TRBD2	TRBV3-1/TRBV3-2	TRBJ2-3	.	CASSQLLAGVGGTDTQYF	TGTGCCAGCAGCCAACTACTAGCGGGAGTGGGGGGCACAGATACGCAGTATTTT